Presented here are 4 T cell receptor beta chains from one specimen sequenced in a study of cytomegalovirus exposure and HLA in healthy donors. 13 Jbeta primers and 60 Vbeta primers were used for the PCR. Repertoires were generated with immunoSEQ multiplex PCR, while TCRdb's copy carries only in-frame clones and drops some. The sample lists roughly 93,000 clones; 65% to 80% were seen once. Sequencing was performed on PBMCs. The receptors come from a man aged 40-49 years in good health and CMV-seronegative.

This rearrangement joins TRBV2 to TRBJ1-6; tentatively, D is TRBD1 (6 bases). The CDR3 totals 14 residues. Germline V gene data show CDR1 as SNHLY and CDR2 as FYNNEI. V lost 3 bases, J lost 7 bases, and 10 bases lay in between. The CDR3 here is CASSDRGQNSPLHF. The CDR3 DNA reads as TGTGCCAGCAGTGATAGAGGACAGAATTCACCCCTCCACTTT.

The chain combines TRBV7-2 with TRBJ2-7; tentative D call: TRBD2 (5 bases). CDR3 length: 17 residues. V lost 5 bases and J lost 9, with 29 bases in between. Per germline, CDR1 SGHTA and CDR2 FQGNSA. DNA for the CDR3: TGTGCCAGCAGCCAGCAGCTGCCGGGCCTAGTTCGGGATACGCAGTACTTC. It specifies CASSQQLPGLVRDTQYF.

The rearrangement links TRBV27 to TRBJ1-2; D possibly corresponds to TRBD1 (5 bases). CDR1 is MNHEY, CDR2 SMNVEV, per germline (reference sequence). V lost 3 bases and J 2 bases, leaving 10 bases between the germline ends. This CDR3 region has 14 residues. Here the CDR3 reads CASSFGGRNYGYTF. DNA of the CDR3: TGTGCCAGCAGTTTCGGGGGACGGAACTATGGCTACACCTTC.

The genes are TRBV2 and TRBJ2-7; 7 bases fit TRBD2. The germline CDR1 and CDR2 sequences are SNHLY and FYNNEI. This CDR3 contains 12 residues. Trimming took 8 bases from V and 4 from J; bases not matched to a gene: 5. CDR3 bases: TGTGCCAGCTTTTGGGGAGGGTACGAGCAGTACTTC. It encodes CASFWGGYEQYF.